This T cell receptor (beta chain) was retrieved from a study of identical twins. Germline CDR1 is SGHTA and CDR2 is FQGNSA. The CDR3 runs 17 residues. V lost 0 bases, J lost 2 bases, and 1 base stayed unmatched. Study results and caveats: Fewer insertions marked abundant cord blood beta clonotypes; young adult naive trended weakly, memory not at all. Analyses of zero insertions could, in part, be confounded by invariant MAIT and iNKT cells.

TCRdb analysed the 5' RACE reads with MiXCR anew, one entry per CDR3 protein. This sample yields about 220,000 distinct CDR3 sequences, of which around a tenth are seen a single time; 5% to 6.5% belongs to the top ten. This clonotype came up a few times. What it recognizes is unknown. The chain combines TRBV7-2 with TRBJ2-7; 16 positions match TRBD2. The receptor was derived from a woman aged 18-29 years in good health. Sequencing was performed on memory (CD45RO+) T cells sorted from blood. The CDR3 DNA follows: TGTGCCAGCAGCTTAGCAGGGACTAGCGGGAGGGCCTACGAGCAGTACTTC. This encodes CASSLAGTSGRAYEQYF.